This T cell receptor beta chain stems from a study of T cells after yellow fever vaccination. Details on this clonotype: The antigen remains unidentified.

Study-wide points: The secondary response was weaker, and its peak arrived faster, on day 5 versus 15. There was a possibility that FACS-sorted repertoires contained abundant clonotypes contaminating from the bulk population.

In TCRdb, the 5' RACE reads were re-called with MiXCR into one record per CDR3 protein. The sample records some 500,000 distinct CDR3 sequences, approximately 12% being singletons. The CDR3 consists of 15 residues. The V segment lost 5 bases and the J segment 0 bases; nucleotides outside the gene matches: 5. CDR1 is MNHNS and CDR2 is SASEGT in the germline V gene. The receptor comes from a man aged 25 to 45 who received the YFV17D yellow fever vaccine. The source material was PBMCs, sampled on the day of the yellow fever booster vaccination. The V and J genes are TRBV6-1 and TRBJ2-3; 7 positions agree with TRBD2. CDR3 in DNA: TGTGCCAGCAGTCCACTAGCGTCTAGCACAGATACGCAGTATTTT. Residues: CASSPLASSTDTQYF.